The 4 T cell receptor beta chains below come from one sample, sequenced in a study of blood T cell repertoires in COVID-19. Clones were read by immunoSEQ multiplex PCR, and TCRdb kept only the in-frame ones, dropping some. The repertoire holds about 480,000 clones, with approximately 89% as singletons. Sequencing was done on a sample of peripheral blood. These receptors all come from a man younger than 35 with COVID-19, enrolled during active disease.

Only one count was recorded for this clone. The chain joins TRBV9 to TRBJ2-6; the D gene is possibly TRBD1 (6 bases). V was cut by 0 bases and J by 6 bases, with 10 bases left in between. Germline values: CDR1 SGDLS, CDR2 YYNGEE. The CDR3 loop spans 15 amino acids. CDR3 bases: TGTGCCAGCAGCGTAGTCGGACAGAAGGCCAACGTCCTGACTTTC. Residues: CASSVVGQKANVLTF.

The chain has TRBV7-8 and TRBJ2-7; TRBD1 aligns across 9 bases. Germline lookup yields CDR1 SGHVS and CDR2 FQNEAQ. The length of the CDR3 is 16 residues. V was pared by 4 bases and J by 0 bases, with 7 bases of the junction left unmatched. CDR3 residues: CASSSPEGQGSYEQYF. DNA for the CDR3: TGTGCCAGCAGCTCCCCGGAGGGACAGGGCTCCTACGAGCAGTACTTC.

The chain recombines TRBV6-5 with TRBJ2-7; no reliable D call. CDR1 and CDR2 (germline): MNHEY, SVGAGI. CDR3 size: 14 residues. Trimming pared 6 bases from V and 1 base from J, leaving 13 bases between. The CDR3 here is CASRREELSYEQYF. Written as DNA, the CDR3 is TGTGCCAGCAGACGAGAAGAACTATCCTACGAGCAGTACTTC.

This rearrangement joins TRBV6-5 to TRBJ2-1, with TRBD2 as a possible D gene (5 bases). Trimming pared 6 bases from V and 4 bases from J, leaving 16 bases between. Germline lookup yields CDR1 MNHEY and CDR2 SVGAGI. The CDR3 has 15 residues. This CDR3 reads CASRSPAPGYNEQFF. In DNA form, the CDR3 reads TGTGCCAGCAGATCTCCTGCCCCGGGGTACAATGAGCAGTTCTTC.